This T cell receptor beta chain was retrieved from a study of T cell responses to AZD1222 COVID-19 vaccine. About the research overall: Second-dose timings of about 4 or about 12 weeks were pooled. Study-wide points: The peak T cell response came first, and repertoires were sampled only after it. Spike-wide vaccine-associated CD4 TCRs dominated at 160-218 and 743-854. Clonal diversity was possibly underestimated; the donors were predominantly white British and more often female.

Method: immunoSEQ multiplex PCR; TCRdb's copy keeps in-frame clones and lacks some. The table lists roughly 78,000 clones, roughly 80% of them singletons. Remarks on this clone: Its antigen is unknown.

Material: peripheral blood, obtained on day 0 of AZD1222 vaccination. This receptor was identified in an adult in good health.

The CDR3 loop is CAWTHGLGPAGGELFF. As DNA, the CDR3 is TGTGCCTGGACCCACGGCTTGGGACCGGCGGGCGGGGAGCTGTTTTTT. The chain uses TRBV30 and TRBJ2-2; D could derive from TRBD1 or TRBD2 (5 bases each). The germline V gene has CDR1 GTSNPN and CDR2 SVGIG (reference sequence). The CDR3 sequence is 16 residues long. V was trimmed by 4 bases and J by 7 bases, leaving 22 bases between them.